Sequencing of this TCR beta chain was carried out in a study of T cells after yellow fever vaccination (dated by TCRdb to 2018 to 2020). About the study as a whole: The SMART-Seq v4 Ultra Low Input RNA kit was used to prepare libraries from fractions with low cell numbers. Bulk TCR alpha and beta repertoires were sequenced longitudinally to track T-cell clones before and after primary and booster YFV17D yellow fever vaccination. Bulk PBMC replicates and cell subsets were isolated from blood drawn at multiple timepoints before and after both primary and secondary immunization. The cohort comprised two healthy male donors, one aged 18 to 30 and one aged 30 to 39 years. General study outcomes and caveats: Computational filtering was required because FACS-sorted repertoires could contain abundant contaminating clonotypes from the bulk population. After the booster, most of the clones that had expanded following primary vaccination were detected again (96% of CD4 and around 90% of CD8), which suggests that memory was broadly maintained. Compared with the primary T-cell response, the secondary T-cell response was faster but weaker, reaching its peak on day 5 rather than on day 15. A small share of clonotypes was detected in both CD4 and CD8 compartments, with the overlap likely arising from convergent recombination. The study included only a couple of donors, which limits how far the findings can be generalized.

Interpreted using the paper, the treatment or condition label stands for: live attenuated yellow fever vaccine strain. At every blood-draw timepoint, two biological replicates of bulk PBMCs were collected. PBMCs were isolated from peripheral blood using a standard Ficoll-Paque protocol. TriZol was used to extract RNA from bulk PBMCs, from CD4 and CD8 fractions, and from dextramer-positive and dextramer-negative fractions. TCR cDNA was synthesized by 5'RACE template switching, which introduced a universal primer site and unique molecular identifiers. Priming for cDNA synthesis came from both the TCR alpha and TCR beta constant segments. Library amplification used two PCR steps, and the second PCR step added sample barcodes and sequencing adapters. Sequencing of libraries was performed on Illumina HiSeq 2500 (2x100 bp) or NovaSeq (2x150 bp). For the original study's pipeline: Demultiplexing of reads and collapsing into UMI consensus sequences were performed with MIGEC, and V(D)J alignment was carried out with MiXCR. Vaccine-responding clonotypes were defined with edgeR using replicate PBMC samples, requiring FDR below 0.01 and a log2 fold change above 5 up to day 15. Bulk clonotypes were assigned CD4 or CD8 identity according to which sequenced CD4 or CD8 repertoire held them at higher abundance. Through fastp at Q25 and MiXCR, TCRdb rebuilt clones from the public reads, retaining in-frame beta chains. When rows share a CDR3 protein, they turn into one entry using the most common DNA and genes. What appears here as the V and J calls and clone size reflects TCRdb's work, not the paper's. The sample profile shows hundreds of thousands of distinct CDR3 sequences; 8.1% of them were found once. The ten largest make up 17% of the sample.

This clonotype was seen many times. Its antigen target is currently unknown. Nothing much larger sits one base from this clone, and base qualities are not available. Via the germline V gene (reference sequence), CDR1 is DFQATT and CDR2 SNEGSKA. There are 12 amino acids in the CDR3, from cysteine to phenylalanine inclusive. The retained sequence is limited to the CDR3, 36 bases, with the frame set at the first base. Trimming takes 5 bases from V and 2 bases from J, and the germline ends sit 9 bases apart. The sample was PBMCs, taken around 45 days after the first yellow fever vaccination. The chain was built from TRBV20-1 and TRBJ2-5; the D gene is possibly TRBD1, with 5 bases matching. The sequence derives from a man aged 18 to 30 who received the YFV17D yellow fever vaccine. The nucleotide sequence reads as follows: TGCAGTGCTGGTGACAGACAAGAGACCCAGTACTTC. Translated, this gives CSAGDRQETQYF.